This T cell receptor (beta chain) is from a study of blood T cell repertoires in COVID-19. For the study at large: COVID-19 samples from acute and convalescent phases originated in the United States, Italy and Spain. PBMCs, B-cell-depleted T cells, or T cells provided the cDNA or gDNA that made up the material.

Original processing methods: Reference gene primer amplification gave estimated nucleated cell counts. The assay was immunoSEQ multiplex PCR, and TCRdb's table has in-frame clones only and misses some. Clonal size and the V and J genes are those of that table, whereas D and trimming came from the DNA. Of approximately 150,000 clones in the sample, about nine tenths are singletons; the top ten hold 3.5% to 5%. V was trimmed by 4 bases and J by 7 bases, leaving 12 bases between them. Germline V lookup: CDR1 SGDLS, CDR2 YYNGEE. The CDR3 spans 13 residues. The sequence came from a woman between 55 and 75 years old with active or convalescent COVID-19. Specimen: peripheral blood. The J gene is TRBJ2-1, the V gene TRBV9; D is ambiguous. CDR3 sequence reads: CASSPDFRNEQFF. The CDR3 DNA sequence: TGTGCCAGCAGCCCCGACTTCCGTAATGAGCAGTTCTTC.